What follows is one T cell receptor beta chain and its context. Being one base from a much bigger clone, this may be a read error. A J-beta primer mix and a sample-barcoded 5' primer were used in a second PCR of about 6 to 12 cycles. From the 5' RACE reads, TCRdb called clonotypes with MiXCR, one entry per CDR3 protein. Of around 1,000,000 distinct CDR3 sequences in the sample, under 30% were seen once. The V end was cut by 3 bases, the J end by 1 base, with 7 bases between. This CDR3 region has 14 residues. Germline lookup yields CDR1 SGHTA and CDR2 FQGNSA. The sample originates from a study of blood T cells in healthy people across ages. Separately, the same data were catalogued under a study of T cells of mothers and their children.

This receptor was obtained from a girl aged 2 to 9 in good health. The chain employs TRBV7-2 and TRBJ2-1, with a weak D call TRBD2 (5 bases). Material for sequencing was blood. In DNA form, the CDR3 reads TGTACCAGCAGCTTGGGGAGTTCCTACAATGAGCAGTTCTTC. This translates into CTSSLGSSYNEQFF.